The rows below give T cell receptor beta chains drawn from one sample of a study of technical replicates of blood from a handful of donors. Produced via immunoSEQ multiplex PCR; TCRdb's table is partial and in-frame only. The sample comprises under 95,000 clones, roughly 98% of which are singletons, and approximately 0.15% rests with the top ten. Sequencing was performed on T cells isolated from PBMCs. The receptors were gathered from a human donor in good health. Both conserved end residues are part of each CDR3. Each record gives: clone size, D gene, V gene, J gene, CDR3 protein, CDR3 DNA. The D gene is left open where the match is weak. Rows give clone size only sometimes, using once, few, many, or a class for an expanded clone.

abundance: .
d_gene: .
v_gene: TRBV19
j_gene: TRBJ1-1
CDR3aa: CASSIVALNTEAFF
CDR3nt: TGTGCCAGTAGTATAGTAGCCCTGAACACTGAAGCTTTCTTT

abundance: .
d_gene: TRBD1
v_gene: TRBV14
j_gene: TRBJ2-3
CDR3aa: CASSSRGRIYTQYF
CDR3nt: TGTGCCAGCAGTTCCAGGGGGCGCATATATACGCAGTATTTT

abundance: .
d_gene: TRBD2
v_gene: TRBV4-1
j_gene: TRBJ2-2
CDR3aa: CASSATSAYTGELFF
CDR3nt: TGCGCCAGCAGCGCGACTAGCGCTTACACCGGGGAGCTGTTTTTT

abundance: .
d_gene: TRBD2
v_gene: TRBV27
j_gene: TRBJ2-3
CDR3aa: CASTTGRLAGGTDTQYF
CDR3nt: TGTGCCAGCACCACAGGGAGACTAGCGGGGGGCACAGATACGCAGTATTTT

abundance: .
d_gene: TRBD1
v_gene: TRBV4-1
j_gene: TRBJ1-3
CDR3aa: CASSRQGDPGNTIYF
CDR3nt: TGCGCCAGCAGTCGACAGGGAGATCCTGGAAACACCATATATTTT

abundance: few
d_gene: .
v_gene: TRBV4-1
j_gene: TRBJ2-5
CDR3aa: CASQKRDQETQYF
CDR3nt: TGCGCCAGCCAAAAGAGGGACCAAGAGACCCAGTACTTC

abundance: once
d_gene: .
v_gene: TRBV4-1
j_gene: TRBJ1-5
CDR3aa: CASSQASGYRKDQPQHF
CDR3nt: TGCGCCAGCAGCCAAGCTTCCGGGTACAGGAAAGATCAGCCCCAGCATTTT

abundance: .
d_gene: TRBD1
v_gene: TRBV10-3
j_gene: TRBJ1-1
CDR3aa: CAIRGQGAGTEAFF
CDR3nt: TGTGCCATCAGGGGGCAGGGGGCGGGCACTGAAGCTTTCTTT

abundance: .
d_gene: .
v_gene: TRBV14
j_gene: TRBJ1-1
CDR3aa: CASSLEGRATEAFF
CDR3nt: TGTGCCAGCAGCCTAGAGGGGAGAGCCACTGAAGCTTTCTTT

abundance: .
d_gene: .
v_gene: TRBV11-2
j_gene: TRBJ2-3
CDR3aa: CASIAEGVDTQYF
CDR3nt: TGTGCCAGCATCGCAGAGGGGGTGGATACGCAGTATTTT

abundance: .
d_gene: TRBD2
v_gene: TRBV5-6
j_gene: TRBJ2-1
CDR3aa: CASSSRAGVNPAIYNEQFF
CDR3nt: TGTGCCAGCAGCTCAAGGGCGGGAGTAAACCCGGCGATCTACAATGAGCAGTTCTTC